Listed below are T cell receptor beta chains from one sample, sequenced in a study of shared clonotypes between healthy human individuals. Using immunoSEQ multiplex PCR, the repertoire was profiled, and TCRdb retains in-frame clones only, with some absent. The sample records some 2,000,000 clones, 85% to 95% being singletons. The sequencing sample was made of naive CD4+ T cells sorted from blood. Every receptor here comes from a man aged 18 to 29 in good health. Each CDR3 is given with its conserved first and last residue. The order of the fields is D gene, V gene, CDR3 protein. D genes are given only for firm matches.

-	TRBV5-1	CASSFEKGQGVTEAFF
-	TRBV5-1	CASSLAGSSYEQYF
-	TRBV19	CASSMGQGGNQPQHF
-	TRBV5-1	CASSWGGSYYNEQFF
TRBD1	TRBV30	CAWNTGGRELFF
TRBD2	TRBV30	CAWGRLAGVPFAGELFF
TRBD2	TRBV5-1	CASSPGLAGVETQYF
-	TRBV5-4	CASSMRQDTDTQYF
-	TRBV10-1	CASSAGAVNTEAFF
-	TRBV10-2	CASRDSAFYGYTF
-	TRBV2	CASLGLSNEKLFF
-	TRBV2	CASSGASKGSPLHF
-	TRBV18	CASSPPGANEQFF
TRBD1	TRBV5-1	CASSSGTDSLRELFF
-	TRBV2	CASSEIGEKLFF
-	TRBV4-2	CASSQDGVIYGYTF
-	TRBV29-1	CSVEPGGRYGYTF
-	TRBV5-1	CASSLEGSRQETQYF
-	TRBV5-6	CASSSFGSSYNSPLHF
-	TRBV7-9	CASSQQGSSRGANVLTF
-	TRBV10-3	CAIRRTEDTGELFF
TRBD1	TRBV30	CAWLGSTGVGEQYF
TRBD2	TRBV11-2	CASSLASLSGGAPEQYF
-	TRBV6-6	CAGSRVETGELFF
TRBD2	TRBV6-5	CASGLAVQETQYF
-	TRBV6-1	CASSDSGRSGEKLFF
-	TRBV11-2	CASTPGVDYGYTF
-	TRBV7-3	CASSQGSTGNTIYF
-	TRBV5-1	CASSFPDENEKLFF
TRBD1	TRBV6-6	CASSTGTVNTEAFF
-	TRBV28	CASSLQGRDGYTF
-	TRBV7-2	CASSAVGYNEQFF
TRBD2	TRBV4-3	CASSQVLAGGWNEQFF
-	TRBV6-5	CASSLAEGMNTEAFF
TRBD1	TRBV6-5	CASRPGQGPTEAFF
TRBD2	TRBV6-5	CASSYSAGGTGETQYF
-	TRBV18	CASSLPFDPGNEQFF
-	TRBV7-9	CASRNQDGGTEAFF
TRBD1	TRBV6-6	CASRPPGQGGDEQYF
-	TRBV6-5	CASSYQGGPYEQYF
TRBD2	TRBV5-4	CASRPGTSNTGELFF
TRBD2	TRBV9	CASSVDGTSIYNEQFF
TRBD2	TRBV29-1	CSVVNPGGGDTQYF
TRBD2	TRBV7-6	CASSSRLAGVNNEQFF
TRBD2	TRBV7-9	CASSSTSGGSVYEQYF
-	TRBV6-1	CASSELGGGYGYTF
TRBD2	TRBV18	CASSVTSGSPQETQYF
-	TRBV10-3	CAISEAGAVQPQHF
-	TRBV6-6	CASSPREPGGELFF
TRBD1	TRBV9	CASSVEAQGKGPLHF
-	TRBV2	CASSEMVSLNTEAFF
TRBD1	TRBV7-9	CASSPWTGSQETQYF
-	TRBV27	CASSSLTPRGNSPLHF
-	TRBV5-1	CASSGGNTEAFF
-	TRBV6-4	CASSWLRDNSPLHF